This is a list of T cell receptor beta chains from one sample in a study of tumor and adjacent non-tumor tissue in lung cancer. MiXCR, applied by TCRdb to the multiplex PCR reads, yields one record per CDR3 protein. The sample lists some 100,000 distinct CDR3 sequences, 75% seen once, with around a third in the top ten. Material for sequencing was lung tumor tissue. Source of these receptors: a woman aged 55-70 years with non-small cell lung cancer. The conserved cysteine and the conserved F or W are not part of the CDR3 here.

v_gene: TRBV11-2; j_gene: TRBJ1-5; CDR3aa: ASSPQSNQPQH
v_gene: TRBV20-1; j_gene: TRBJ2-1; CDR3aa: SDRAVGPPLNSYNELF
v_gene: TRBV12-3/TRBV12-4; j_gene: TRBJ2-4; CDR3aa: ASSASGRNIQH
v_gene: TRBV6-2/TRBV6-3; j_gene: TRBJ1-2; CDR3aa: ARGPQEGWRGYT
v_gene: TRBV11-3; j_gene: TRBJ2-7; CDR3aa: AISSPTGTGIVGEQY
v_gene: TRBV11-2; j_gene: TRBJ1-5; CDR3aa: ASTYHSNQPHH
v_gene: TRBV20-1; j_gene: TRBJ2-2; CDR3aa: SAIGADTNTGELF
v_gene: TRBV5-6; j_gene: TRBJ2-2; CDR3aa: ASSPFPGAGGELF
v_gene: TRBV11-2; j_gene: TRBJ2-3; CDR3aa: ASSPREPTDTQY
v_gene: TRBV5-4; j_gene: TRBJ2-7; CDR3aa: ASSFGYEQY
v_gene: TRBV4-2; j_gene: TRBJ2-7; CDR3aa: ASSPGTSGGPSSYEQY
v_gene: TRBV7-8; j_gene: TRBJ2-7; CDR3aa: ASSPRGGLAGERASPYEQY
v_gene: TRBV11-2; j_gene: TRBJ1-5; CDR3aa: ASSLECNQPQH
v_gene: TRBV5-1; j_gene: TRBJ2-7; CDR3aa: TSSWETGRAYEQY
v_gene: TRBV28; j_gene: TRBJ2-4; CDR3aa: ASSSQQGGLAKNIQY
v_gene: TRBV4-3; j_gene: TRBJ2-3; CDR3aa: ASSQDRRRKGQGDTYTQY
v_gene: TRBV28; j_gene: TRBJ2-1; CDR3aa: TSSLSRYNEQL
v_gene: TRBV12-3/TRBV12-4; j_gene: TRBJ2-5; CDR3aa: ANSYFLAGVETQY
v_gene: TRBV29-1; j_gene: TRBJ1-2; CDR3aa: SVACGVQSAGYT
v_gene: TRBV5-4; j_gene: TRBJ1-1; CDR3aa: ANSLKTGEIEAF
v_gene: TRBV11-2; j_gene: TRBJ1-6; CDR3aa: ASNLEASNTPLH
v_gene: TRBV6-5; j_gene: TRBJ1-1; CDR3aa: TSSFTHVSTETEAF
v_gene: TRBV6-2/TRBV6-3; j_gene: TRBJ2-1; CDR3aa: ASSYSNSFFHGADSYSEQF
v_gene: TRBV5-5; j_gene: TRBJ2-3; CDR3aa: ASRPSEGTQY
v_gene: TRBV2; j_gene: TRBJ1-5; CDR3aa: ASRFDRDSNQPQH
v_gene: TRBV13; j_gene: TRBJ1-4; CDR3aa: ASRMMRGDEKVF
v_gene: TRBV28; j_gene: TRBJ2-7; CDR3aa: ASSLRHGEGGVDEEY
v_gene: TRBV4-1; j_gene: TRBJ1-1; CDR3aa: ASSQSDRRVRTEAF
v_gene: TRBV11-3; j_gene: TRBJ2-2; CDR3aa: ASSSGTGVTEELF
v_gene: TRBV11-3; j_gene: TRBJ2-2; CDR3aa: VSSPWTGVTGELF
v_gene: TRBV6-2/TRBV6-3; j_gene: TRBJ1-1; CDR3aa: ASNYVGNTEAF
v_gene: TRBV10-1; j_gene: TRBJ2-3; CDR3aa: ASSDSASERNGNTQY
v_gene: TRBV12-3/TRBV12-4; j_gene: TRBJ1-2; CDR3aa: ASRPDREGYT
v_gene: TRBV12-3/TRBV12-4; j_gene: TRBJ2-7; CDR3aa: ASSLGGSREQY
v_gene: TRBV12-5; j_gene: TRBJ2-1; CDR3aa: ASGRSGTRYNEQF
v_gene: TRBV11-1; j_gene: TRBJ2-1; CDR3aa: ASSLDGHRGEQF
v_gene: TRBV10-3; j_gene: TRBJ1-1; CDR3aa: AIIGNTESF
v_gene: TRBV4-3; j_gene: TRBJ2-3; CDR3aa: ASSQGGQGIVTDTQY
v_gene: TRBV11-3; j_gene: TRBJ1-1; CDR3aa: TNSLIGPPGRMNTEAF
v_gene: TRBV12-3/TRBV12-4; j_gene: TRBJ1-2; CDR3aa: ASSWDRERVGYT
v_gene: TRBV7-8; j_gene: TRBJ2-1; CDR3aa: ASSLIWPSGGSEQF
v_gene: TRBV20-1; j_gene: TRBJ2-1; CDR3aa: SAIPRSGGDNERF
v_gene: TRBV20-1; j_gene: TRBJ2-7; CDR3aa: GAIVAGGLGEQY
v_gene: TRBV29-1; j_gene: TRBJ1-4; CDR3aa: NALTGDEKLF
v_gene: TRBV10-3; j_gene: TRBJ2-1; CDR3aa: AISELGLADGYNEQF
v_gene: TRBV6-5; j_gene: TRBJ1-1; CDR3aa: ASSSYRQGTNTEAF
v_gene: TRBV12-3/TRBV12-4; j_gene: TRBJ2-7; CDR3aa: ASNSSVGLVRHEQY
v_gene: TRBV30; j_gene: TRBJ2-7; CDR3aa: AWSTTYEQY